This note documents a single TCR beta chain sequence. Its antigen is not identified. This sample stems from a study of cytomegalovirus exposure and HLA in healthy donors. Study observations and caveats: First-cohort TCR clusters tended to co-occur in the roughly 120 validation repertoires, a later analysis found.

Some clones are missing from TCRdb's copy, which holds only in-frame ones; the method was immunoSEQ multiplex PCR. Here the sample spans about 200,000 clones, about 81% being singletons. The CDR3 has 14 amino acids. Germline-derived CDR1 and CDR2 are MNHNS and SASEGT. Trimming pared 7 bases from V and 1 base from J, leaving 13 bases between. The source material was PBMCs. The TCR comes from a woman in her twenties or thirties in good health and CMV-seronegative. This sequence joins TRBV6-1 and TRBJ1-2; D might be TRBD1 (6 bases). CDR3 in amino acids: CASIGGRSNYGYTF. The CDR3 DNA reads as TGTGCCAGCATCGGGGGGCGGAGTAACTATGGCTACACCTTC.